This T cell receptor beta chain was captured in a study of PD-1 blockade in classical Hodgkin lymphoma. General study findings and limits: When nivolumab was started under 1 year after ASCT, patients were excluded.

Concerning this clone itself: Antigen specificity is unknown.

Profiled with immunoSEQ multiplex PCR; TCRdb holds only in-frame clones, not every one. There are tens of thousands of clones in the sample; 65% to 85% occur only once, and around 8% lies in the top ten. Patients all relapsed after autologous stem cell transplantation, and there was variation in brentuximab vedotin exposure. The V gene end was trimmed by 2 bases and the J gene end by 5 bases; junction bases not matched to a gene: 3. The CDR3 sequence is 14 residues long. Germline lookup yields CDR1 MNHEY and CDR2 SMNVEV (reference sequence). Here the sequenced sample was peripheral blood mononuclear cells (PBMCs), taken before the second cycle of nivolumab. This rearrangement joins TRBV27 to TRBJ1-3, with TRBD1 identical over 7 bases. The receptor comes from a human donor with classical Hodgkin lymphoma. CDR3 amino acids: CASSLTGQRNTIYF. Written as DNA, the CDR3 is TGTGCCAGCAGTTTAACGGGACAGAGAAACACCATATATTTT.